This TCR beta chain emerged from a study of T cell responses to AZD1222 COVID-19 vaccine. This CDR3 has 18 residues. V gave up 2 bases and J gave up 5 bases; unmatched junction bases: 10. The germline V gene encodes CDR1 WSHSY and CDR2 SAAADI. General study findings and limits: Donors skewed white British and female; clonal diversity was possibly underestimated. Following two doses of AZD1222, Spike-specific TCR breadth and depth rose. The CD4 TCRs associated with vaccination extended across spike and predominated at 160-218 and 743-854.

Turning to this clone: The antigen remains unidentified.

Sequencing was performed with immunoSEQ multiplex PCR; in TCRdb, only in-frame clones are kept and a portion is missing. The sample has roughly 170,000 clones, around nine tenths seen once. The source is an adult in good health. This sample comprised peripheral blood, obtained on day 0 of AZD1222 vaccination. The chain is built from TRBV10-2 and TRBJ2-2; 11 nucleotides match TRBD2. CDR3 in amino acids: CASSEGLAGGDGTGELFF. The CDR3 nucleotides read TGCGCCAGCAGTGAGGGGCTAGCGGGGGGCGATGGGACCGGGGAGCTGTTTTTT.